Below, 18 T cell receptor beta chains from the same sample are listed, as sequenced in a study of blood T cell repertoires in COVID-19. Method: immunoSEQ multiplex PCR; TCRdb's copy keeps in-frame clones and lacks some. The data contain tens of thousands of clones, 82% of them singletons. The source material was peripheral blood. Receptor source: a human donor in a cohort sampled during active COVID-19.

The chain employs TRBV5-1 and TRBJ2-3, with D possibly TRBD2 on 5 matching bases. The V end was cut by 2 bases, the J end by 1 base, with 8 bases between. This CDR3 has 14 amino acids. Germline CDR1 is SGHRS and CDR2 is YFSETQ. The CDR3 coding sequence is TGCGCCAGCAGCTTTGAGGGCGGCACAGATACGCAGTATTTT. Amino acid sequence: CASSFEGGTDTQYF.

The CDR3 sequence: CASSPIFITQGAGANVLTF. The CDR3 bases are TGTGCCAGCTCCCCTATTTTTATAACACAGGGGGCTGGGGCCAACGTCCTGACTTTC. The chain combines TRBV18 with TRBJ2-6, with TRBD1 matching 8 bases. This CDR3 comprises 19 residues. Per the germline V gene, CDR1 is KGHSH and CDR2 is LQKENI. Trimming took 6 bases from V and 2 from J; bases not matched to a gene: 15.

The chain employs TRBV7-6 and TRBJ1-3; D gene unclear. The CDR3 runs 17 residues. Trimming took 5 bases from V and 1 from J, leaving 18 bases between them. The germline CDR1 and CDR2 sequences are SGHVS and FNYEAQ. The CDR3 sequence is CASSAGVEGWSGNTIYF. Here the CDR3 DNA reads TGTGCCAGCAGCGCCGGCGTAGAGGGTTGGTCTGGAAACACCATATATTTT. The full variable domain, with the rest looked up from reference TRBV7-6 and TRBJ1-3, is GAGVSQSPRYKVTKRGQDVALRCDPISGHVSLYWYRQALGQGPEFLTYFNYEAQQDKSGLPNDRFSAERPEGSISTLTIQRTEQRDSAMYRCASSAGVEGWSGNTIYFGEGSWLTVV.

V gene TRBV4-1 combines with J gene TRBJ2-7; 10 bases agree with TRBD2. Germline assignment: CDR1 MGHRA and CDR2 YSYEKL. The junction had 8 bases not matched to a gene; V was cut back by 3 bases and J by 6 bases. The CDR3 spans 15 residues. This CDR3 is CASSQDPGLAREQYF. The CDR3 DNA reads TGCGCCAGCAGCCAGGACCCGGGACTAGCGCGCGAGCAGTACTTC.

The chain couples TRBV9 to TRBJ1-1, with D unclear. The germline V gene has CDR1 SGDLS and CDR2 YYNGEE. Trimming removed 0 bases from V and 1 base from J, with 7 bases in between. The CDR3 is 14 amino acids. Written as DNA, the CDR3 is TGTGCCAGCAGCGTAGGGCATGGGAACACTGAAGCTTTCTTT. Translation gives CASSVGHGNTEAFF.

V and J are TRBV5-6 and TRBJ2-4, with a weak D call TRBD1 (6 bases). CDR1 SGHDT and CDR2 YYEEEE come from the germline V gene. Deletions cut 3 bases from V and 0 bases from J, with 16 bases between. CDR3 length: 17 residues. The CDR3: CASSSTTGSLAKNIQYF. Written as DNA, the CDR3 is TGTGCCAGCAGCTCGACCACAGGGTCTCTAGCCAAAAACATTCAGTACTTC.

The rearrangement joins TRBV13 to TRBJ2-3, with 10 bases lining up with TRBD2. Germline-derived CDR1 and CDR2 are PRHDT and FYEKMQ (reference sequence). Germline trimming cut 1 base from V and 2 bases from J; bases unmatched to any gene: 9. This CDR3 has 18 residues. The CDR3: CASSLVLGLAEITDTQYF. The CDR3 nucleotides are TGTGCCAGCAGCTTAGTCTTAGGACTAGCGGAGATCACAGATACGCAGTATTTT.

This sequence joins TRBV7-2 and TRBJ2-5, with a tentative D call TRBD2 (5 bases). The CDR3 sequence is 16 residues long. V shed 2 bases and J shed 5 bases, with 18 bases lying between them. Germline assignment: CDR1 SGHTA and CDR2 FQGNSA. Here the CDR3 DNA reads TGTGCCAGCAGCTTACTGGTCTTTAGGACTGGGGAGACCCAGTACTTC. This sequence encodes CASSLLVFRTGETQYF.

The chain uses TRBV27 and TRBJ2-7; 8 bases fit TRBD1. After removal of 4 bases from V and 6 bases from J, the junction contained 11 bases not matched to a gene. Germline CDR1 and CDR2: MNHEY and SMNVEV (reference sequence). This CDR3 is 15 amino acids long. The CDR3 region has the DNA TGTGCCAGCAGTTCGACCGGGACAGGAGTCCTCGAGCAGTACTTC. It encodes CASSSTGTGVLEQYF.

The J gene is TRBJ1-1, the V gene TRBV29-1, with D unclear. Trimming removed 7 bases at V and 5 bases at J, with 17 bases between. The CDR3 runs to 13 residues. Looked up from germline, CDR1 is SQVTM and CDR2 is ANQGSEA. The CDR3 nucleotides are TGCAGCGCCGCTACCGGGGTAATGACTGAAGCTTTCTTT. Amino acids: CSAATGVMTEAFF.

This chain connects TRBV7-9 to TRBJ2-7, with 11 bases lining up with TRBD1. V lost 1 base and J lost 5; bases outside the gene matches: 4. The CDR3 is 15 amino acids. Germline V lookup: CDR1 SEHNR, CDR2 FQNEAQ (reference sequence). CDR3 sequence (DNA): TGTGCCAGCAGCTTAGGGGGACAGGGGGTCGACGAGCAGTACTTC. Its protein is CASSLGGQGVDEQYF.

CDR3 residues: CASSSSLTGSAYNSPLHF. CDR3 nucleotides: TGCGCCAGCAGCTCATCATTAACAGGGAGCGCCTATAATTCACCCCTCCACTTT. The chain is built from TRBV5-1 and TRBJ1-6; a weak D match, TRBD1 (6 bases). The germline V and J ends were trimmed by 3 bases and 2 bases, with 18 bases remaining between them. The CDR3 is 18 residues long. CDR1 is SGHRS, CDR2 YFSETQ, per germline.

The genes are TRBV5-6 and TRBJ1-2; D perhaps matches TRBD1 (6 bases). The germline CDR1 and CDR2 sequences are SGHDT and YYEEEE. V lost 5 bases to trimming and J lost 0 bases, with 17 bases between them. This CDR3 has 16 amino acids. Here the CDR3 DNA reads TGTGCCAGCAGTCCCCGAGTAGGGACAACTAACTATGGCTACACCTTC. It translates to CASSPRVGTTNYGYTF.

In this sample, this clone turned up a few times. CDR3 nucleotides: TGTGCCAGCAGCAAAGACAGCCACTATGGCTACACCTTC. Protein sequence: CASSKDSHYGYTF. The chain combines TRBV5-4 with TRBJ1-2; tentative D call: TRBD1 (5 bases). Trimming shortened V by 4 bases and J by 3 bases, and 10 bases separated the two germline ends. The CDR3 has 13 residues. Germline V gene data show CDR1 as SGHNT and CDR2 as YYREEE (reference sequence).

The V gene is TRBV19, the J gene TRBJ2-7, with D perhaps matching TRBD1 (5 bases). The CDR3 contains 15 residues. Trimming pared 4 bases from V and 0 bases from J, leaving 13 bases between. The germline V gene has CDR1 LNHDA and CDR2 SQIVND (reference sequence). The CDR3 DNA sequence: TGTGCCAGTAGTACTTCTGACAGCAACTCCTACGAGCAGTACTTC. Protein: CASSTSDSNSYEQYF.

The chain combines TRBV19 with TRBJ2-7; 11 bases fit TRBD2. Germline lookup yields CDR1 LNHDA and CDR2 SQIVND (reference sequence). The CDR3 totals 13 residues. With V trimmed by 10 bases and J by 6 bases, 8 bases remained unmatched. CDR3 DNA: TGTGCCACCACTAGCGGGGGCTCTGGCGAGCAGTACTTC. Protein product: CATTSGGSGEQYF. The variable domain in full, completed from reference TRBV19 and TRBJ2-7, reads DGGITQSPKYLFRKEGQNVTLSCEQNLNHDAMYWYRQDPGQGLRLIYYSQIVNDFQKGDIAEGYSVSREKKESFPLTVTSAQKNPTAFYLCATTSGGSGEQYFGPGTRLTVT.

The chain recombines TRBV5-6 with TRBJ1-3; D unresolved. This CDR3 has 16 amino acids. Trimming took 2 bases from V and 0 from J, leaving 12 bases between them. The germline CDR1 and CDR2 sequences are SGHDT and YYEEEE. The CDR3 sequence is CASSFWYRDSGNTIYF. The CDR3 DNA follows: TGTGCCAGCAGCTTTTGGTACCGAGACTCTGGAAACACCATATATTTT.

The chain's CDR3 is CASAAGANTEAFF. CDR3 bases: TGTGCCAGCGCCGCTGGGGCGAACACTGAAGCTTTCTTT. This chain links TRBV9 with TRBJ1-1, with D possibly TRBD1 on 5 matching bases. The CDR3 has 13 residues. Trimming shortened V by 7 bases and J by 1 base, and 11 bases separated the two germline ends. Germline V gene data show CDR1 as SGDLS and CDR2 as YYNGEE. Supplemented by reference TRBV9 and TRBJ1-1, the full variable domain reads DSGVTQTPKHLITATGQRVTLRCSPRSGDLSVYWYQQSLDQGLQFLIQYYNGEERAKGNILERFSAQQFPDLHSELNLSSLELGDSALYFCASAAGANTEAFFGQGTRLTVV.